Sequencing of this TCR beta chain was carried out in a study of chemoradiotherapy in HPV16-positive cancers (dated by TCRdb to 2022 to 2024). Describing the broader study: Candidate HPV-specific T-cell clones and common TCR motifs were defined by functional T-cell assays performed on cells from two HPV16-positive patients. The study asked whether T-cell immunity against the HPV oncoproteins E6 and E7 changes during chemoradiotherapy and whether it affects survival. The candidate HPV-specific TCRs and motifs were then tracked in TCR repertoires from some 86 patients with HPV-related cancers.

The table lists this clone with a count of one. Its recognized antigen is unknown. No base-level quality is on record; no much larger clone is a single base apart. Overall study results and their limits: In HPV16-positive patients, expansion of HPV-responsive T cells during chemoradiotherapy was found to be associated with improved recurrence-free survival. Expansion of candidate HPV-specific clones and E7-related TCR motifs was observed in the tumor microenvironment during treatment, whereas no such expansion was observed for non-HPV-specific T cells. Only two HPV16-positive patients were used to derive the functional definition of HPV-specific T cells, and the survival association was reported for HPV16-positive patients.

Repertoires were sampled multiple times during chemoradiotherapy, which allowed clonal expansion in the tumor microenvironment to be followed. Library preparation was by the immunoSEQ multiplex PCR assay. In TCRdb, the immuneACCESS table is reduced to in-frame sequences with V and J assigned. These tables do not hold every clone; where another copy was compared, an unresolved V gene accounts for under half, and the others remain unexplained. This sample is represented by roughly 12,000 clones; 63% of them were singletons. The ten largest make up roughly a fifth of the sample. Collection of the sample occurred from a patient who underwent chemoradiotherapy. The clonotype comes from a human donor with HPV-associated anogenital cancer.

CDR3 reads: CASSLPTVQETQYF. The bases are TGTGCCAGCAGCTTACCGACGGTCCAAGAGACCCAGTACTTC. Recombination linked TRBV7-2 to TRBJ2-5, with no D gene named confidently. The junction carries 8 bases between V and J, which are trimmed by 2 bases and 1 base respectively. Including cysteine and phenylalanine, the CDR3 has 14 amino acids. The DNA shown is the 42-base CDR3, in frame from base 1. From the germline V gene, CDR1 is SGHTA and CDR2 is FQGNSA.